This T cell receptor (beta chain) derives from a study of radiotherapy plus CTLA-4 blockade in lung cancer. Turning to the study itself: Disease control was present in around a third of patients, and objective responses in about 18%. General observations from the study: Together with interferon-beta, which increased in serum after radiation, early dynamic changes in blood T cell clones were reportedly the best predictors of response. Clones derived from tumor TCRs expanded in blood after radiotherapy plus ipilimumab.

The V end was cut by 0 bases, the J end by 2 bases, with 8 bases between. CDR1 and CDR2 (germline): SGHNT, YYREEE (reference sequence). The CDR3 is 14 residues long. Repertoires were generated with immunoSEQ multiplex PCR, while TCRdb's copy carries only in-frame clones and drops some. Of approximately 47,000 clones listed, roughly 60% are singletons. In chemo-refractory metastatic non-small-cell lung cancer, patients got ipilimumab CTLA-4 blockade together with focal radiation. Note on this clone: Antigen unknown.

The clonotype was recovered from a human donor with non-small cell lung cancer who had a partial response to radiotherapy plus ipilimumab. The rearrangement joins TRBV5-4 to TRBJ1-1; D perhaps matches TRBD1 (5 bases). The sequencing used peripheral blood, collected from a patient treated with radiotherapy plus ipilimumab. The CDR3 bases are TGTGCCAGCAGCTTGGCCGGGGGAAACACTGAAGCTTTCTTT. Protein: CASSLAGGNTEAFF.